This T cell receptor (beta chain) was documented in a study of shared clonotypes between healthy human individuals. For the study at large: The study used three CD4 naive, three CD4 memory, two CD8 naive and one CD8 memory plate per donor.

General study points: Estimated richness values were generally larger in naive subsets than in memory subsets. Several donors shared around 5% of their naive CD4 clonotypes. Rarefaction gave evidence that sorted-subset sequencing remained incomplete despite large depth.

Sequencing used immunoSEQ multiplex PCR; TCRdb keeps in-frame clones, though not all of them. The table records roughly 1.5 million clones, 95% to 99% of them present only once. Of note for this clone: Its antigen is unidentified.

Sample: naive CD4+ T cells sorted from blood. As to subset: CD45RA+ positively selected. This receptor was identified in a man younger than 45 in good health.

The CDR3 sequence: CASSWNKQGRDGYTF. The CDR3 DNA reads TGTGCCAGCAGTTGGAATAAACAGGGGCGGGATGGCTACACCTTC. This chain connects TRBV27 to TRBJ1-2, with 7 bases lining up with TRBD1. V shed 4 bases, J shed 6 bases, and the junction held 11 bases outside the gene matches. Germline V lookup: CDR1 MNHEY, CDR2 SMNVEV (reference sequence). This CDR3 comprises 15 residues.